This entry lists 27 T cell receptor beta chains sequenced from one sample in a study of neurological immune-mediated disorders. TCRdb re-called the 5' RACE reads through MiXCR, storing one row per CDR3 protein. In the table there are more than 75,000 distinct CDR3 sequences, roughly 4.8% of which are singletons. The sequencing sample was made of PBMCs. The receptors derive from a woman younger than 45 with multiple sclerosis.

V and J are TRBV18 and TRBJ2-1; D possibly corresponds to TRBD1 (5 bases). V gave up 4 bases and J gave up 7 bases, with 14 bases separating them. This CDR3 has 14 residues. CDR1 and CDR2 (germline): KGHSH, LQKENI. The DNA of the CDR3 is TGTGCCAGCTCACATGACGTTGGGGCGAATGAGCAGTTCTTC. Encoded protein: CASSHDVGANEQFF.

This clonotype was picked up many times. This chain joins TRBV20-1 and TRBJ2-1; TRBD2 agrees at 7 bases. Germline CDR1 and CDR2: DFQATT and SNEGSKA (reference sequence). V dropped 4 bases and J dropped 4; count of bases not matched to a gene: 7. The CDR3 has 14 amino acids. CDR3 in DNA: TGCAGTGCTACCCCGGGACTACCTTACAATGAGCAGTTCTTC. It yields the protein CSATPGLPYNEQFF.

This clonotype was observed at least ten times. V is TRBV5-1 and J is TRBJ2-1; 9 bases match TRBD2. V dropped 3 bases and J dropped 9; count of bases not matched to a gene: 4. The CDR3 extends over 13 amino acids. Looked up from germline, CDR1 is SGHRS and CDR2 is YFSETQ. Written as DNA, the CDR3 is TGCGCCAGCAGCTGGAAGACTAGCGGTGAGCAGTTCTTC. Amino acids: CASSWKTSGEQFF.

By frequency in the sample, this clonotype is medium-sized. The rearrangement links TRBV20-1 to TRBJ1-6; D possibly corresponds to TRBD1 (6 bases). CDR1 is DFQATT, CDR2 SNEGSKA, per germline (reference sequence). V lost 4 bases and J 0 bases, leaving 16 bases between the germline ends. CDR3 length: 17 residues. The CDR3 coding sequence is TGCAGTGCTAAGTCCTTTTCAGGGGACTCCTATAATTCACCCCTCCACTTT. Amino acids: CSAKSFSGDSYNSPLHF.

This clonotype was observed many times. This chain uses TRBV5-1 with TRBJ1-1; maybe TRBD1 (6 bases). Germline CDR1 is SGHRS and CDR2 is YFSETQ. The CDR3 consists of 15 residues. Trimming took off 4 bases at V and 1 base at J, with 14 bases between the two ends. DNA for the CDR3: TGCGCCAGCAGCCAAAACAGGGTCGGGAACACTGAAGCTTTCTTT. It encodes CASSQNRVGNTEAFF.

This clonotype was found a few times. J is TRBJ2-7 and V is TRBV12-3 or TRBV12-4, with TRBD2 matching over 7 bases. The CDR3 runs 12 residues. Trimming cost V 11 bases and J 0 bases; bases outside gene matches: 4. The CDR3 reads CAVGRSSYEQYF. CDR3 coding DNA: TGTGCCGTCGGGAGGAGCTCCTACGAGCAGTACTTC.

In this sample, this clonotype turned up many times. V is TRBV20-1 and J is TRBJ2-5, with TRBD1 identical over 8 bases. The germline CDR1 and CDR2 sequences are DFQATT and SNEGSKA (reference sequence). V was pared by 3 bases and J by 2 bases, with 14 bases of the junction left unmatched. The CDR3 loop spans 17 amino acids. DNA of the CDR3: TGCAGTGCTAGTAAAGAAGGACAGGGTCTTTGGCAAGAGACCCAGTACTTC. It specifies CSASKEGQGLWQETQYF.

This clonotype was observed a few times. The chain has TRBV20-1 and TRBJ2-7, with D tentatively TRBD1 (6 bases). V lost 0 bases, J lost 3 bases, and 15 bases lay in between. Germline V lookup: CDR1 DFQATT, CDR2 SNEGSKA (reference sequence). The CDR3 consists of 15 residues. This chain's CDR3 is CSARDWGQASYEQYF. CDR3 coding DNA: TGCAGTGCTAGAGATTGGGGGCAGGCCAGCTACGAGCAGTACTTC.

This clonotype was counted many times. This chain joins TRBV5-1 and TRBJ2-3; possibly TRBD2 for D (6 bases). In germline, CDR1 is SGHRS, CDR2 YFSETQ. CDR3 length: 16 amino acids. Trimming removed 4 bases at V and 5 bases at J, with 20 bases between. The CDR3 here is CASSTPGTQGLDTQYF. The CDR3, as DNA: TGCGCCAGCAGCACACCCGGGACTCAAGGGTTAGATACGCAGTATTTT.

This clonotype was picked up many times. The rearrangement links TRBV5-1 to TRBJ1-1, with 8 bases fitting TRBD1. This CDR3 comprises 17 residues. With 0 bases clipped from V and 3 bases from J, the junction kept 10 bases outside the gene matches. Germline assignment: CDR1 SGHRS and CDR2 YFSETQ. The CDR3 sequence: CASSLASRTGLDTEAFF. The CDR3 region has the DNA TGCGCCAGCAGCTTGGCCTCACGGACAGGGCTGGACACTGAAGCTTTCTTT.

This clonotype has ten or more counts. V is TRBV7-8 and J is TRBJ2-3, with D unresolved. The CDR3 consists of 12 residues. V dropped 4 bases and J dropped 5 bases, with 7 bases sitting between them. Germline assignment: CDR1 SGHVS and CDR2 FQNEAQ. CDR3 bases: TGTGCCAGCAGCTACCTTGGAGATACGCAGTATTTT. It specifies CASSYLGDTQYF.

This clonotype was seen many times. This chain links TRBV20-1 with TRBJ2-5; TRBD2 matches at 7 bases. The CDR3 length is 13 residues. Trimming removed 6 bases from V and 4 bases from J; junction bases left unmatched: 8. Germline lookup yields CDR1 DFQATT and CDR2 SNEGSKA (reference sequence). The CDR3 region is CSAILASSETQYF. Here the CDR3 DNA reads TGCAGTGCCATACTAGCGTCGTCAGAGACCCAGTACTTC.

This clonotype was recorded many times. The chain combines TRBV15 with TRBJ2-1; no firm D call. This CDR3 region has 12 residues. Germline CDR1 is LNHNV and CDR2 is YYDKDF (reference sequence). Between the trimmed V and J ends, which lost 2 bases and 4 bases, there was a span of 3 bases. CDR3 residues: CATSRQYNEQFF. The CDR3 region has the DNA TGTGCCACCAGCAGACAGTACAATGAGCAGTTCTTC.

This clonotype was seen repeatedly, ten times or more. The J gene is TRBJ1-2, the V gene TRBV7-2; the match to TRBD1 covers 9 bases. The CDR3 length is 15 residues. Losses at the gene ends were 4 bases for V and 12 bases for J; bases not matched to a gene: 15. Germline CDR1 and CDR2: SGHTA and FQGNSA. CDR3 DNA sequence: TGTGCCAGCAGCTGGGCTGGACAGGGGCCGCAATTGGACACCTTC. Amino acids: CASSWAGQGPQLDTF.

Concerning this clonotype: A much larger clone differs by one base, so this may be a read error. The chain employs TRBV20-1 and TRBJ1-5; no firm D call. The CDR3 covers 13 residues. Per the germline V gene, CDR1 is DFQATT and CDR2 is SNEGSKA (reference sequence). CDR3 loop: CSAIAVAYQPQNF. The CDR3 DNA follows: TGCAGTGCTATCGCCGTAGCTTATCAGCCCCAGAATTTT.

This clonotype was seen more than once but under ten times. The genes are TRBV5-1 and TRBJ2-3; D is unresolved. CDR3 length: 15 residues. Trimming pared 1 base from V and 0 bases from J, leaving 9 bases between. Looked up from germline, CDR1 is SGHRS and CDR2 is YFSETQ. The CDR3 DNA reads TGCGCCAGCAGCTTGATGGAGTCTAGCACAGATACGCAGTATTTT. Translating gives CASSLMESSTDTQYF.

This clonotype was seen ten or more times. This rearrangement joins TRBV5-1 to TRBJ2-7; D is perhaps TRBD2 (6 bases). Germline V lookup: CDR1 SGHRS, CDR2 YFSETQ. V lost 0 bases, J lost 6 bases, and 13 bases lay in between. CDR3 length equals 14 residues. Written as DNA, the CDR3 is TGCGCCAGCAGCTTGGTGACGGGAGCCCTCGAGCAGTACTTC. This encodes CASSLVTGALEQYF. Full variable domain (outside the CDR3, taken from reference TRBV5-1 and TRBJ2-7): KAGVTQTPRYLIKTRGQQVTLSCSPISGHRSVSWYQQTPGQGLQFLFEYFSETQRNKGNFPGRFSGRQFSNSRSEMNVSTLELGDSALYLCASSLVTGALEQYFGPGTRLTVT.

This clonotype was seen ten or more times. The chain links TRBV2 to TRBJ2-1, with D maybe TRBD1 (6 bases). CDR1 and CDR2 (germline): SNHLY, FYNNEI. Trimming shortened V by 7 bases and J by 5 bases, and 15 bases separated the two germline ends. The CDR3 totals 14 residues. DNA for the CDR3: TGTGCCAGCACACAGGGTGCGAGGAACAATGAGCAGTTCTTC. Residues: CASTQGARNNEQFF. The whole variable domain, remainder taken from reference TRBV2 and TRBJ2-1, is EPEVTQTPSHQVTQMGQEVILRCVPISNHLYFYWYRQILGQKVEFLVSFYNNEISEKSEIFDDQFSVERPDGSNFTLKIRSTKLEDSAMYFCASTQGARNNEQFFGPGTRLTVL.

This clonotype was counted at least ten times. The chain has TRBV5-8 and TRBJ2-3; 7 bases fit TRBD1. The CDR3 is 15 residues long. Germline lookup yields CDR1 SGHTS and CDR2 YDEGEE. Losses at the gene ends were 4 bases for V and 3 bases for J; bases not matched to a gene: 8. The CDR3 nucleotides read TGTGCCAGCAGCCCCCGACAGGGTGTAACAGATACGCAGTATTTT. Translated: CASSPRQGVTDTQYF.

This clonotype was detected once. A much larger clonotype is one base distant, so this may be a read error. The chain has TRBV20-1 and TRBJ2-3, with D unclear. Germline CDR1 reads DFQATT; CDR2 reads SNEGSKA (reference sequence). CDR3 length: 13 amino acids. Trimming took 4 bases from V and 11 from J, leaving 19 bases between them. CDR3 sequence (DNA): TGCAGTGCTATCCGTATACTCCCGAATAAGCAGTATTTT. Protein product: CSAIRILPNKQYF.

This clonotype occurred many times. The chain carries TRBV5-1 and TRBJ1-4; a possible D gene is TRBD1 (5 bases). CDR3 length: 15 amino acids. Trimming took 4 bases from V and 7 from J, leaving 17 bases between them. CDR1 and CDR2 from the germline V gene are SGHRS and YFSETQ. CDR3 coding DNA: TGCGCCAGCAGCCTACTCGTCGGGGGTCGTGAAAAACTGTTTTTT. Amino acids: CASSLLVGGREKLFF.

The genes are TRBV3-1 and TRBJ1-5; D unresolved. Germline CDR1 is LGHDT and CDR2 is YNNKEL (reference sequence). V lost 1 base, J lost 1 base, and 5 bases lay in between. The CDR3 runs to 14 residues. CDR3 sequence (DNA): TGTGCCAGCAGCCAAGCGGGGAGCAATCAGCCCCAGCATTTT. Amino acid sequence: CASSQAGSNQPQHF.

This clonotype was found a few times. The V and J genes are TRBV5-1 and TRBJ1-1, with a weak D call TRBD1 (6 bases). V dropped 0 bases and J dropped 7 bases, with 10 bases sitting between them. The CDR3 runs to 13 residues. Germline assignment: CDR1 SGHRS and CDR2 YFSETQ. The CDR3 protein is CASSLVPRGEAFF. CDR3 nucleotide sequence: TGCGCCAGCAGCTTGGTCCCCAGGGGTGAAGCTTTCTTT.

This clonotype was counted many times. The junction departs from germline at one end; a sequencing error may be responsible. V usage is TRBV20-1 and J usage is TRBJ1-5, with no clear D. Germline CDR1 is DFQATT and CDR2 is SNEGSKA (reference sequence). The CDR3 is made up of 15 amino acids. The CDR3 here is CSARGPGVVAKTQNF. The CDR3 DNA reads TGCAGTGCTAGAGGGCCGGGAGTCGTTGCTAAGACCCAGAATTTT.

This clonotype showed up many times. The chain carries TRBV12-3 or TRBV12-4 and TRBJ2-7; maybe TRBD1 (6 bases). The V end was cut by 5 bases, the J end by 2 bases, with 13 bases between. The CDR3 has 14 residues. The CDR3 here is CASSPRTATYEQYF. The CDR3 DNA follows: TGTGCCAGCAGTCCCCGGACAGCCACCTACGAGCAGTACTTC.

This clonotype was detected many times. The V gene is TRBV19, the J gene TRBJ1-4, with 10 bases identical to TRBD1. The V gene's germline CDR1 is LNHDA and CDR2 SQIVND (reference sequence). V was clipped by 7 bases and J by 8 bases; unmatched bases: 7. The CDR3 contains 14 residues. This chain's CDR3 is CASNGQGGKEKLFF. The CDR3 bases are TGTGCCAGTAATGGACAGGGGGGTAAAGAAAAACTGTTTTTT.

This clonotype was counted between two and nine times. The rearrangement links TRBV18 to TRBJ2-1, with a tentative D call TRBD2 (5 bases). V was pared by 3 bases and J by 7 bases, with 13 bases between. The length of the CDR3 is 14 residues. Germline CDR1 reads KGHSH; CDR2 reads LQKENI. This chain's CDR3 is CASSPVGRRNEQFF. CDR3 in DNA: TGTGCCAGCTCACCCGTGGGGAGACGGAATGAGCAGTTCTTC.